The clone carrying this T cell receptor (beta chain) was counted only a few times. This specimen comes from a study of radiation and T cells in renal cell carcinoma. The data were produced by immunoSEQ multiplex PCR, yet TCRdb's version contains in-frame clones alone and is incomplete. The data show just under 150,000 clones, with about 86% seen just once and less than 20% held by the top ten. The CDR3 covers 14 residues. V lost 7 bases and J lost 4, with 15 bases in between. Germline V gene lookup returns CDR1 MNHNS and CDR2 SASEGT. The time point is: blood 4 weeks post-SBRT, at nephrectomy. Treatment indicated: 15 Gy SBRT to primary tumor, nephrectomy 4 weeks later.

The rearrangement joins TRBV6-1 to TRBJ2-3; TRBD2 might be the D (5 bases). The clonotype was recovered from a woman between 50 and 59 years old with renal cell carcinoma. This material consisted of blood, taken from a patient whose treatment included radiotherapy and nephrectomy. The CDR3 DNA reads as TGTGCCAGCAAGGAGACGTGGGGAGCAGATACGCAGTATTTT. This sequence encodes CASKETWGADTQYF.